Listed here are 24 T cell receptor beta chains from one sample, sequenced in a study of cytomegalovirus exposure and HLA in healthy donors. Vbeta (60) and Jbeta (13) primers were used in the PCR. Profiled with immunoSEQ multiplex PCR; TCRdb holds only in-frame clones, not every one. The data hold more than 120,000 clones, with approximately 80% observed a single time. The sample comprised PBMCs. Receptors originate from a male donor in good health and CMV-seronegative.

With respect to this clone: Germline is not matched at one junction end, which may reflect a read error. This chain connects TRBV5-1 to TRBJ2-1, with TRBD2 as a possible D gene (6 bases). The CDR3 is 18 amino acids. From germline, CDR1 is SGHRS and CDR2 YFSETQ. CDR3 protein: CASSLAIYGFGRSNEQLF. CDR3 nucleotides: TGCGCCAGCAGCTTGGCCATTTATGGGTTCGGGAGATCCAATGAGCAGCTCTTC.

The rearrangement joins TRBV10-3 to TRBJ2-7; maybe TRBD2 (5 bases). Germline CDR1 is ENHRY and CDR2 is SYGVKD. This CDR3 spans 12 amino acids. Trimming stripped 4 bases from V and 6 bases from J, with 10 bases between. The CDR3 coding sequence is TGTGCCATCAGTGCACTCGAGGGCGAGCAGTACTTC. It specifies CAISALEGEQYF.

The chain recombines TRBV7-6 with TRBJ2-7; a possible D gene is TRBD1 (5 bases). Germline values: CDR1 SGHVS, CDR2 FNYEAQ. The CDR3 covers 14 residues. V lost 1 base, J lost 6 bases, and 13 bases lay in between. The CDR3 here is CASSLEDVGAEQYF. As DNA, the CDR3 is TGTGCCAGCAGCTTAGAGGACGTAGGGGCCGAGCAGTACTTC.

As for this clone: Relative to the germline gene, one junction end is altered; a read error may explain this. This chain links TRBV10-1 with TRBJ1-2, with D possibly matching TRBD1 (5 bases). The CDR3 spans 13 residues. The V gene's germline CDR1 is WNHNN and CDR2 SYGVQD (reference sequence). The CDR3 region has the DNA TGCGCCAGCAGTGACTGGAGGGACTACGGCTACACCTTC. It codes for CASSDWRDYGYTF.

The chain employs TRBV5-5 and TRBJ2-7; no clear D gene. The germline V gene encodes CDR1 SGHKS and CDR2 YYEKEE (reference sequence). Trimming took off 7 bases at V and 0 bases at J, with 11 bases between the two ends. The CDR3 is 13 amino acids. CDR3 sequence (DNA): TGTGCCAGCGGCGACATTCGCTCCTACGAGCAGTACTTC. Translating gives CASGDIRSYEQYF.

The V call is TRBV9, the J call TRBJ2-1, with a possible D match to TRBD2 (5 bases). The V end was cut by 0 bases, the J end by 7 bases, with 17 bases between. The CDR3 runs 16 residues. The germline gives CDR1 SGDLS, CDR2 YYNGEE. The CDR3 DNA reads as TGTGCCAGCAGCGTAGCATCAGCGTCCAGCGGAAATGAGCAGTTCTTC. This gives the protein CASSVASASSGNEQFF.

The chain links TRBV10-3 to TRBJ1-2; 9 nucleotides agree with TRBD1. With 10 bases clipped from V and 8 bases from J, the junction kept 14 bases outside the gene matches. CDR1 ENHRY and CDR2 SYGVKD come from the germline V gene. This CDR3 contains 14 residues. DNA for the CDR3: TGTGCCACCGTGAATACAGGGGGCATACGCGGCTACACCTTC. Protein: CATVNTGGIRGYTF.

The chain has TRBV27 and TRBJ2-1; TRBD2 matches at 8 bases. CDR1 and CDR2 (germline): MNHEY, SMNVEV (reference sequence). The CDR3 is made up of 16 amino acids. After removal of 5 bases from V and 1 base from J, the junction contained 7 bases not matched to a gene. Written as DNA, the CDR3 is TGTGCCAGCAGTCACCAGCGGGAGCTATCCTACAATGAGCAGTTCTTC. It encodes CASSHQRELSYNEQFF.

CDR3: CASSQIGGLGAGELFF. CDR3 DNA: TGTGCCAGCAGCCAAATTGGCGGACTAGGGGCCGGGGAGCTGTTTTTT. The chain carries TRBV14 and TRBJ2-2, with TRBD2 matching 7 bases. V gave up 2 bases and J gave up 6 bases; unmatched junction bases: 9. There are 16 residues in the CDR3. From germline, CDR1 is SGHDN and CDR2 FVKESK.

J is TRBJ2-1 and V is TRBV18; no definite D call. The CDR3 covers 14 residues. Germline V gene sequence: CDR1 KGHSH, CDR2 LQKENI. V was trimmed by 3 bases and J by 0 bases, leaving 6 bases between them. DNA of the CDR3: TGTGCCAGCTCACCGATGAGCTCCTACAATGAGCAGTTCTTC. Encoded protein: CASSPMSSYNEQFF.

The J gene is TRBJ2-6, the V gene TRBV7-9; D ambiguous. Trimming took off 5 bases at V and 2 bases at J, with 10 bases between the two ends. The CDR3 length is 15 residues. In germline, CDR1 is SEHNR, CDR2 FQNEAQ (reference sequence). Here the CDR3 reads CASSPSVPGANVLTF. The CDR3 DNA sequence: TGTGCCAGCAGCCCCTCGGTTCCTGGGGCCAACGTCCTGACTTTC.

The DNA of the CDR3 is TGTGCCAGCAGGTCTACAGGGGCAGGCGGTCAGCCCCAGCATTTT. This codes for CASRSTGAGGQPQHF. The rearrangement joins TRBV27 to TRBJ1-5; 7 bases are a match to TRBD1. With V trimmed by 6 bases and J by 6 bases, 11 bases remained unmatched. The CDR3 loop spans 15 amino acids. Per germline, CDR1 MNHEY and CDR2 SMNVEV (reference sequence).

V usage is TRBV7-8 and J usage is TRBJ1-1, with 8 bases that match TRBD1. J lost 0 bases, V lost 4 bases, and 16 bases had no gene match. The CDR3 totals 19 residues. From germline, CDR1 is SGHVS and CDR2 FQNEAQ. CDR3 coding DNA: TGTGCCAGCAGCTCGAGACAGGGGCGAAAGGGTGAGATGAACACTGAAGCTTTCTTT. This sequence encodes CASSSRQGRKGEMNTEAFF.

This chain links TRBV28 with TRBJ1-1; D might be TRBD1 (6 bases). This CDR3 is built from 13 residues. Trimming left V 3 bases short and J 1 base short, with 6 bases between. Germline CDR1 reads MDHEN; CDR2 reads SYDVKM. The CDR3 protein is CASSFRGNTEAFF. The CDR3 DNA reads TGTGCCAGCAGTTTCAGGGGGAACACTGAAGCTTTCTTT.

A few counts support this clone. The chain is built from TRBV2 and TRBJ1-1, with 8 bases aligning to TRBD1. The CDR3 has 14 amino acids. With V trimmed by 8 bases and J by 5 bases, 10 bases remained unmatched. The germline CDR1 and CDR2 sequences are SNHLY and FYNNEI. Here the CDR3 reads CASQAQGALTEAFF. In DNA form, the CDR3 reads TGTGCCAGCCAAGCCCAGGGGGCTCTGACTGAAGCTTTCTTT.

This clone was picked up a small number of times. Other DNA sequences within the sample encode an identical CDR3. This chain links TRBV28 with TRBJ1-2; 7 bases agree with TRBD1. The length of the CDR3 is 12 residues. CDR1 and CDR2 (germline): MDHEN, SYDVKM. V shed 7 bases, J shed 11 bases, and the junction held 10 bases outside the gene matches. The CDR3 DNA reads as TGTGCCAGCATCCGGACAGGTCGGGGTTACACCTTC. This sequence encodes CASIRTGRGYTF.

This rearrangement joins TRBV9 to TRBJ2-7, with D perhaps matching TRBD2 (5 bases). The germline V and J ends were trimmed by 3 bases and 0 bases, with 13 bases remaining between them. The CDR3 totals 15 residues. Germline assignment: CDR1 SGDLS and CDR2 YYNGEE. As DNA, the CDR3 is TGTGCCAGCAGCGCGAATATGAGGGACTCCTACGAGCAGTACTTC. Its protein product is CASSANMRDSYEQYF.

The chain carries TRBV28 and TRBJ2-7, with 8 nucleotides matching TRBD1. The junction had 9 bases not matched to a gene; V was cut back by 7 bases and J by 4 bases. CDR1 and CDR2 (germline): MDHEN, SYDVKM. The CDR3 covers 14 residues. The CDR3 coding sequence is TGTGCCAGCAAGTATACCAGGGGGCCTTACGAGCAGTACTTC. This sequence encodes CASKYTRGPYEQYF.

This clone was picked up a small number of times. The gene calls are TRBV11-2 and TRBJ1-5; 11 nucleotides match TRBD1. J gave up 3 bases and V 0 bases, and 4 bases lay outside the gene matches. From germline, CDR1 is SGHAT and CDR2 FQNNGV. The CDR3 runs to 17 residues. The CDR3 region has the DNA TGTGCCAGCAGCTTAGAGGGACAGGGGGTTTTCAATCAGCCCCAGCATTTT. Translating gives CASSLEGQGVFNQPQHF. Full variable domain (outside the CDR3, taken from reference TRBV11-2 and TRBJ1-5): EAGVAQSPRYKIIEKRQSVAFWCNPISGHATLYWYQQILGQGPKLLIQFQNNGVVDDSQLPKDRFSAERLKGVDSTLKIQPAKLEDSAVYLCASSLEGQGVFNQPQHFGDGTRLSIL.

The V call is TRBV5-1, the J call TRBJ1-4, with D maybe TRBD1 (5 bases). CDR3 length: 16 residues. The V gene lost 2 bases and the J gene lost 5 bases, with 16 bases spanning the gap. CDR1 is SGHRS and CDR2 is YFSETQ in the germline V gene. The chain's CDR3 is CASSLDLGGSNEKLFF. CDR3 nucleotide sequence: TGCGCCAGCAGCTTAGATCTCGGGGGGTCAAATGAAAAACTGTTTTTT. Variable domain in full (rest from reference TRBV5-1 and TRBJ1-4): KAGVTQTPRYLIKTRGQQVTLSCSPISGHRSVSWYQQTPGQGLQFLFEYFSETQRNKGNFPGRFSGRQFSNSRSEMNVSTLELGDSALYLCASSLDLGGSNEKLFFGSGTQLSVL.

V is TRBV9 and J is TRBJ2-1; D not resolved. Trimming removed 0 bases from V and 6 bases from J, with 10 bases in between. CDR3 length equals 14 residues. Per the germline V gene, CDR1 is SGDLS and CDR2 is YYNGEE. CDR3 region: CASSVEFGGNEQFF. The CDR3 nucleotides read TGTGCCAGCAGCGTAGAATTCGGCGGCAATGAGCAGTTCTTC.

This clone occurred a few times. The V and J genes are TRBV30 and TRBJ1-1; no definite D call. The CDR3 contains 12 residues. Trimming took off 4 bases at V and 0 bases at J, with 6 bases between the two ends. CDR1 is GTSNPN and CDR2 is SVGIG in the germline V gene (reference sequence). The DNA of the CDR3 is TGTGCCTGGACAGACTTGAACACTGAAGCTTTCTTT. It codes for CAWTDLNTEAFF. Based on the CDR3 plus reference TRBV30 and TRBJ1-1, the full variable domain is SQTIHQWPATLVQPVGSPLSLECTVEGTSNPNLYWYRQAAGRGLQLLFYSVGIGQISSEVPQNLSASRPQDRQFILSSKKLLLSDSGFYLCAWTDLNTEAFFGQGTRLTVV.

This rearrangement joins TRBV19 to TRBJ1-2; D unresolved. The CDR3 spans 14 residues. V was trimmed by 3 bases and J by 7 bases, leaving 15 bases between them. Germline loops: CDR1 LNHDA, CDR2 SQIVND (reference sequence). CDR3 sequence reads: CASSIGQVFGGYTF. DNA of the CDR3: TGTGCCAGTAGTATTGGGCAGGTCTTCGGTGGCTACACCTTC.

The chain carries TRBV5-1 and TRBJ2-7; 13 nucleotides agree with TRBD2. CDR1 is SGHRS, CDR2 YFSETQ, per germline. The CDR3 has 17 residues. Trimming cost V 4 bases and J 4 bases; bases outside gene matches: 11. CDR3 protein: CASSPGLAGDQTYEQYF. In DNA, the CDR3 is TGCGCCAGCAGCCCCGGACTAGCGGGAGACCAAACTTACGAGCAGTACTTC.